This TCR beta chain was captured in a study of a mutant IDH1 vaccine in newly diagnosed glioma. Study information: The treated group averaged about 39 years old and was about 60% male, approximately 38% female. Receipt of radiotherapy, temozolomide, or both preceded the study, and most received both.

General study results and limits: Immune responses induced by the vaccine were seen in roughly 93% of patients, spanning multiple MHC alleles.

The table came from immunoSEQ multiplex PCR; TCRdb's copy has only in-frame clones and leaves some out. This table holds 50,000 to 60,000 clones, roughly 80% found once. This clone was counted a single time. The target antigen is unknown. The CDR3 loop spans 11 amino acids. Germline CDR1 reads ENHRY; CDR2 reads SYGVKD. V was shortened by 8 bases and J by 7 bases, with 11 bases between the two germline ends. The time point denotes: week 23, last vaccination. In the vaccine, a single dose held 300 ug of the mutant IDH1 20-mer peptide, along with topical imiquimod. Diagnosis in the donors showed new WHO grade 3 or 4 astrocytomas that were IDH1-mutant and ATRX-lost.

This sequence originates from a man aged 40-55 years with glioma. The rearrangement joins TRBV10-3 to TRBJ1-2; maybe TRBD1 (5 bases). The starting material was PBMCs, obtained from a glioma patient whose treatment included an IDH1 peptide vaccine. CDR3 sequence (DNA): TGTGCCATCGGGGGGGTTACTGGCTACACCTTC. Its protein product is CAIGGVTGYTF.